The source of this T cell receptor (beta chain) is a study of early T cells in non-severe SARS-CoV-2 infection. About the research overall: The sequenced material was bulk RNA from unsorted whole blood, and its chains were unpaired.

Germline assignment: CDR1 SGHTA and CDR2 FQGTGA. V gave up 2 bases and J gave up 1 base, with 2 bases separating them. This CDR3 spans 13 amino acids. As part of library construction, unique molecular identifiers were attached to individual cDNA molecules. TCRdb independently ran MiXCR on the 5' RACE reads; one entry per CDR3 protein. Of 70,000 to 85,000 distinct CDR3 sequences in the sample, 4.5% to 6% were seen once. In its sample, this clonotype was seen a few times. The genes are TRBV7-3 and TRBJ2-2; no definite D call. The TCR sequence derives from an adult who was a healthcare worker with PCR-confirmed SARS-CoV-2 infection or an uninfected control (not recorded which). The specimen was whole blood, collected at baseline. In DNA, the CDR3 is TGTGCCAGCAGCTTAGGGAACACCGGGGAGCTGTTTTTT. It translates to CASSLGNTGELFF.